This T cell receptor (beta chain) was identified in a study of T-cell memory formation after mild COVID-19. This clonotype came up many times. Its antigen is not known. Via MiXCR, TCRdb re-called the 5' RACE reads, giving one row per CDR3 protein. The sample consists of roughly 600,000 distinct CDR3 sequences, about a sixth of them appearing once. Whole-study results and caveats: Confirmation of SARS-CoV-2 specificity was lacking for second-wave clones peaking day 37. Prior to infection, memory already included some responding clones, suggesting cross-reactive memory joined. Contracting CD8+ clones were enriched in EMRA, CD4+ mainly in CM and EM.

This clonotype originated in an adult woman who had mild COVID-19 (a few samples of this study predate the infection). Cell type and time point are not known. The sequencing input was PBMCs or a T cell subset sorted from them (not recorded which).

The CDR3 region is CSATKGVGFTDTQYF. CDR3 nucleotide sequence: TGCAGCGCTACGAAGGGGGTGGGGTTCACAGATACGCAGTATTTT. The chain carries TRBV29-1 and TRBJ2-3; the D gene is possibly TRBD1 (6 bases). There are 15 residues in the CDR3. From germline, CDR1 is SQVTM and CDR2 ANQGSEA. Trimming stripped 7 bases from V and 2 bases from J, with 19 bases between.